These T cell receptor beta chains were read from a single sample in a study of shared clonotypes between healthy human individuals. Generated by immunoSEQ multiplex PCR, the TCRdb table keeps only in-frame clones and is missing some. In the table there are some 2,000,000 clones, about 94% of which are singletons. The specimen was naive CD4+ T cells sorted from blood. These receptors all come from a man aged 18 to 29 in good health. The CDR3 runs from the conserved cysteine through the conserved F or W. A D gene is named only where the DNA matches it firmly. Size is stated for part of the rows, as once, few or many counts, or as a class when the clone is expanded.

>NA|TRBJ2-5|TRBV11-2|TRBD2
TGTGCCAGCAGCCGCGGACTAGCGGGGGGAGAGACCCAGTACTTC
CASSRGLAGGETQYF
>NA|TRBJ1-1|TRBV6-5|NA
TGTGCCAGCAAACTTTCAGTGAACACTGAAGCTTTCTTT
CASKLSVNTEAFF
>few|TRBJ1-5|TRBV7-9|TRBD1
TGTGCCAGCAGCTCGGGGACAGGGGACAATCAGCCCCAGCATTTT
CASSSGTGDNQPQHF
>NA|TRBJ1-2|TRBV5-1|TRBD1
TGCGCCAGCAGCCCACAAGACAGGGCCTCCTATGGCTACACCTTC
CASSPQDRASYGYTF
>NA|TRBJ1-5|TRBV19|NA
TGTGCCAGTAGTACGGGGCAGCTCAATCAGCCCCAGCATTTT
CASSTGQLNQPQHF
>NA|TRBJ1-4|TRBV7-9|NA
TGTGCCAGCAGCTTAGGGCCCGGCGGTGAAAAACTGTTTTTT
CASSLGPGGEKLFF
>NA|TRBJ2-2|TRBV6-5|TRBD1
TGTGCCAGCAGTTACCAAGGACAGGGGAACACCGGGGAGCTGTTTTTT
CASSYQGQGNTGELFF
>NA|TRBJ2-1|TRBV2|TRBD2
TGTGCCAGCGCCGGGAGGGGTGAGCAGTTCTTC
CASAGRGEQFF
>once|TRBJ1-2|TRBV10-3|TRBD1
TGTGCCATCAGAGCCGGGACAGAAAACTATGGCTACACCTTC
CAIRAGTENYGYTF
>few|TRBJ1-1|TRBV30|NA
TGTGCCTGGAGTGGACAGTTGAACACTGAAGCTTTCTTT
CAWSGQLNTEAFF
>NA|TRBJ1-5|TRBV6-1|NA
TGTGCCAGCAGCTCCGGTCCTAATCAGCCCCAGCATTTT
CASSSGPNQPQHF
>NA|TRBJ2-4|TRBV2|TRBD2
TGTGCCAGCAAGGAGGTGGCGGGGGTAGCCAAAAACATTCAGTACTTC
CASKEVAGVAKNIQYF
>NA|TRBJ2-7|TRBV10-3|TRBD1
TGTGCCATCAGTGAGCCGGTGAGACAGGGCCACGAGCAGTACTTC
CAISEPVRQGHEQYF
>NA|TRBJ2-7|TRBV6-6|NA
TGTGCCAGCAGTTACTCGACGGGCAGCTCCTACGAGCAGTACTTC
CASSYSTGSSYEQYF
>once|TRBJ2-1|TRBV5-1|NA
TGCGCCAGCAGCTGGACGGACGGCAAAATTCAGTTCTTC
CASSWTDGKIQFF
>NA|TRBJ1-5|TRBV27|NA
TGTGCCAGCAGTTCTATTGGGGGAGGACAGCCCCAGCATTTT
CASSSIGGGQPQHF
>NA|TRBJ2-4|TRBV18|TRBD1
TGTGCCAGCTCACCACTTTCCGGACAGGGAACCATTCAGTACTTC
CASSPLSGQGTIQYF
>NA|TRBJ1-1|TRBV6-6|NA
TGTGCCAGCAGTAGTTATCTGAACACTGAAGCTTTCTTT
CASSSYLNTEAFF
>NA|TRBJ2-7|TRBV18|NA
TGTGCCAGCTCACAGATGGAGAGGGCCGAGCAGTACTTC
CASSQMERAEQYF
>NA|TRBJ2-3|TRBV4-1|TRBD2
TGCGCCAGCAGCCTGGGACTAGTAGATACGCAGTATTTT
CASSLGLVDTQYF
>once|TRBJ2-3|TRBV19|TRBD2
TGTGCCAGTAGTATCCTAGCGGGGGGGCCAGTAGATACGCAGTATTTT
CASSILAGGPVDTQYF
>NA|TRBJ1-6|TRBV6-6|NA
TGTGCCAGCAGTTCGACAGCCTATAATTCACCCCTCCACTTT
CASSSTAYNSPLHF
>NA|TRBJ2-1|TRBV4-1|NA
TGCGCCAGCAGCCAAGATCATGGAGGAAGCTCCTACAATGAGCAGTTCTTC
CASSQDHGGSSYNEQFF
>NA|TRBJ1-4|TRBV28|TRBD1
TGTGCCAGCAGTAGGACAGGGAAGGGTGAAAAACTGTTTTTT
CASSRTGKGEKLFF
>NA|TRBJ2-2|TRBV4-3|NA
TGCGCCAGCAGCCAAGATCCCGGGGCCGGGGAGCTGTTTTTT
CASSQDPGAGELFF
>NA|TRBJ1-5|TRBV15|TRBD1
TGTGCCACCAGCCCCTACATGACAGGGTATCAGCCCCAGCATTTT
CATSPYMTGYQPQHF
>NA|TRBJ1-3|TRBV7-2|NA
TGTGCCAGCAGCTTAGTGGAGGGAGGTGGAAACACCATATATTTT
CASSLVEGGGNTIYF
>NA|TRBJ2-7|TRBV7-8|TRBD1
TGTGCCAGCAGCGAACAGGGGGCCTATCCCCTCTTC
CASSEQGAYPLF
>once|TRBJ2-3|TRBV5-1|NA
TGCGCCAGCAGCTTAAACACAGATACGCAGTATTTT
CASSLNTDTQYF